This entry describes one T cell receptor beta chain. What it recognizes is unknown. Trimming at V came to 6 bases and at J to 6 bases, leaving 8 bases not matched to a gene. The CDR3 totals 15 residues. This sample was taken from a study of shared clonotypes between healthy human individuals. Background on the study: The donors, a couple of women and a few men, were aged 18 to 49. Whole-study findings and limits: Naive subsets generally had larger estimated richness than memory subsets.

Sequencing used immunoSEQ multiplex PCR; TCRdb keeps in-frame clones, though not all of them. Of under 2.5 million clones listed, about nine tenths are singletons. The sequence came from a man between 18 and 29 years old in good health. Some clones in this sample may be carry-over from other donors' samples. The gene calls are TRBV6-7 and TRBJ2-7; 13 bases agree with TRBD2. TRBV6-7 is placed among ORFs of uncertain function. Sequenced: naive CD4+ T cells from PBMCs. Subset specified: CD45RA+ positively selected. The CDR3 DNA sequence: TGTGCCAGCAGACAAACTAGCGGGAGGGAGCGCGAGCAGTACTTC. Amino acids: CASRQTSGREREQYF.